This TCR beta chain was documented in a study of CXCR3-negative and CXCR3-positive naive CD8 T cells. The study's findings and limits: Hydrophobicity was higher for TRB CDR3s found in CXCR3-positive naive cells than in CXCR3-negative naive cells.

Researchers prepared the TRB cDNA libraries using 5' RACE with UMI labels. TCRdb re-called the 5' RACE reads; every CDR3 protein appears as one record, without DNA. This sample's table reports some 140,000 distinct CDR3 sequences. Comment on this clonotype: What it binds is unknown.

Germline lookup yields CDR1 SGHTA and CDR2 FQGTGA. CDR3 length: 14 residues. The chain recombines TRBV7-3 with TRBJ2-2. This receptor was taken from a human donor in good health. Some clones in this sample may be carry-over from other donors' samples. The specimen sequenced was naive CXCR3+ CD8+ T cells from blood. Subset reported: CD45RO-CCR7+CD27+CD95- naive CD8+ T cells expressing CXCR3 (TNR3+). The CDR3 region is CASSLLLGAGELFF.